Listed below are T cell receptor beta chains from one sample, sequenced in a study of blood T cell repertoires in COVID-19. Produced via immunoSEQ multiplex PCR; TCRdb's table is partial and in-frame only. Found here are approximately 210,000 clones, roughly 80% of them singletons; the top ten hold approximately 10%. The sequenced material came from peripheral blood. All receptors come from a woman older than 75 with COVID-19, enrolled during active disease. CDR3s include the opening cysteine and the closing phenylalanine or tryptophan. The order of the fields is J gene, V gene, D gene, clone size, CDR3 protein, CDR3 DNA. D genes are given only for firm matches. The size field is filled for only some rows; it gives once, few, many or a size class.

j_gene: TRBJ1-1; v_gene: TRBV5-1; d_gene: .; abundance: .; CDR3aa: CASRSGRNAVRESRDTEAFF; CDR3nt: TGCGCCAGCAGGTCGGGGAGGAACGCGGTACGGGAGAGCAGGGATACTGAAGCTTTCTTT
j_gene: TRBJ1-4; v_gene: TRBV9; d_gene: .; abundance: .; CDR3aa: CASSVRSGNGREKLFF; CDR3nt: TGTGCCAGCAGCGTAAGATCGGGGAATGGCAGGGAAAAACTGTTTTTT
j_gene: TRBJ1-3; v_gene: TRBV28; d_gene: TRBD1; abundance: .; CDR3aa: CASSFGQGGSSGNTIYF; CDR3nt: TGTGCCAGCAGTTTCGGACAGGGGGGGAGCTCTGGAAACACCATATATTTT
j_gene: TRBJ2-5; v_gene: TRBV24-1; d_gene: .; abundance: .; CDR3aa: CATSNAGTQETQYF; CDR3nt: TGTGCCACCAGTAATGCAGGTACCCAAGAGACCCAGTACTTC
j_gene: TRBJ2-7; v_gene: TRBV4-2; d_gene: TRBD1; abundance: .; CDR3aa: CASSQNDRDPYEQYF; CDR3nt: TGTGCCAGCAGCCAGAACGACAGGGACCCATACGAGCAGTACTTC
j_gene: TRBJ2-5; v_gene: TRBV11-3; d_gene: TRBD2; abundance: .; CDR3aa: CASSLHGISGGSDQETQYF; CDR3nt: TGTGCCAGCAGCTTACACGGGATAAGCGGGGGGTCCGACCAAGAGACCCAGTACTTC
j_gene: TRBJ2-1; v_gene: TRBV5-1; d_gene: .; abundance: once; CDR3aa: CASSLWDTSSYNEQFF; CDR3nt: TGCGCCAGCAGCTTGTGGGACACGAGCTCCTACAATGAGCAGTTCTTC
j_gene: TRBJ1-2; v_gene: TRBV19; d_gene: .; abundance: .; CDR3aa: CASSISERRNGYTF; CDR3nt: TGTGCCAGTAGTATTAGTGAGAGGCGGAATGGCTACACCTTC
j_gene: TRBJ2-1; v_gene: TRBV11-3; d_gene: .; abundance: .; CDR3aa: CASSLTGSVRNEQFF; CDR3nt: TGTGCCAGCAGCTTGACAGGTTCGGTTCGCAATGAGCAGTTCTTC
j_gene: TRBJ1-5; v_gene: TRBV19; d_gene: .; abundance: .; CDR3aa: CASSGSPWQPQHF; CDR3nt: TGTGCCAGTAGCGGGAGTCCTTGGCAGCCCCAGCATTTT
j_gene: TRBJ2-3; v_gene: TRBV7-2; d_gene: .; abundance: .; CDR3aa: CASSLGAGLADTQYF; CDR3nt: TGTGCCAGCAGCTTAGGAGCAGGGCTCGCAGATACGCAGTATTTT
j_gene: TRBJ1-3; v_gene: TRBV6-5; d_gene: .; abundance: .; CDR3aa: CALGTRRNTIYF; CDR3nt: TGTGCCCTTGGGACACGACGGAACACCATATATTTT
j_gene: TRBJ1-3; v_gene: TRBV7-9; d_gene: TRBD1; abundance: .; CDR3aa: CASSQGGYGNTIYF; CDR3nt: TGTGCCAGCAGCCAAGGGGGCTATGGAAACACCATATATTTT
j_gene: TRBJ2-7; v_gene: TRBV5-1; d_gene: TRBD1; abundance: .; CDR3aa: CASSLRDRLYEQYF; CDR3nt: TGCGCCAGCAGCCTCCGGGACAGACTCTACGAGCAGTACTTC
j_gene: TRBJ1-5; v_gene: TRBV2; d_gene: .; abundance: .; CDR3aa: CASSDMGGVNQPQHF; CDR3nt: TGTGCCAGCAGTGATATGGGCGGGGTTAATCAGCCCCAGCATTTT
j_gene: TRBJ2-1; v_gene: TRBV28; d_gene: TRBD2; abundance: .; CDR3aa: CASSPGTSGYNEQFF; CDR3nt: TGTGCCAGCAGCCCAGGGACTAGCGGTTACAATGAGCAGTTCTTC